These 10 T cell receptor beta chains were sequenced from one sample in a study of cytomegalovirus exposure and HLA in healthy donors. The PCR was carried out with 60 Vbeta primers and 13 Jbeta primers. TCRdb's copy holds only in-frame clones and misses some; the assay was immunoSEQ multiplex PCR. The sample has about 120,000 clones, around 65% seen once; the top ten hold 1.5% to 1.7%. Sequenced sample: PBMCs. These receptors were collected from a man younger than 35 in good health and CMV-seronegative.

This chain uses TRBV19 with TRBJ1-1; D may be TRBD1 (5 bases). CDR1 LNHDA and CDR2 SQIVND come from the germline V gene (reference sequence). The CDR3 consists of 13 residues. V lost 5 bases, J lost 11 bases, and 18 bases lay in between. The CDR3 sequence: CASSALTAGRAFF. The CDR3 DNA is TGTGCCAGTAGTGCCCTAACAGCAGGGAGGGCTTTCTTT.

The chain uses TRBV28 and TRBJ1-4; 7 positions agree with TRBD1. Looked up from germline, CDR1 is MDHEN and CDR2 is SYDVKM. The CDR3 is 13 amino acids. With 6 bases clipped from V and 8 bases from J, the junction kept 6 bases outside the gene matches. The CDR3 protein is CASRGQNIEKLFF. In DNA form, the CDR3 reads TGTGCCAGCAGGGGACAGAACATAGAAAAACTGTTTTTT.

J is TRBJ2-1 and V is TRBV4-3, with TRBD2 identical over 11 bases. CDR1 LGHNA and CDR2 YSLEER come from the germline V gene. The CDR3 length is 19 residues. J gave up 8 bases and V 1 base, and 16 bases lay outside the gene matches. DNA of the CDR3: TGCGCCAGCAGCCAAGTCGTCGGGACTAGCGGTTCCAATAAGTATGAGCAGTTCTTC. Its protein is CASSQVVGTSGSNKYEQFF.

The chain is built from TRBV28 and TRBJ2-7; tentative D call: TRBD2 (5 bases). CDR3 length equals 15 residues. The V gene lost 4 bases and the J gene lost 5 bases, with 18 bases spanning the gap. Germline CDR1 reads MDHEN; CDR2 reads SYDVKM. CDR3 nucleotide sequence: TGTGCCAGCAGTTACGAGAGGGTGGCCGAAAACGAGCAGTACTTC. Translated, it gives CASSYERVAENEQYF.

Notes on this clone: A junction boundary mismatches the germline segment, possibly from a read error. The chain recombines TRBV4-2 with TRBJ1-5; 7 bases match TRBD1. This CDR3 is built from 17 residues. Germline CDR1 reads LGHNA; CDR2 reads YNFKEQ. The CDR3 coding sequence is TGTGCCAGCCGCCAAGGCCCCGGGACAGATGGCAATCAGCCCCAGCATTTT. This translates into CASRQGPGTDGNQPQHF.

V gene TRBV13 combines with J gene TRBJ1-1, with 7 bases aligning to TRBD1. Per the germline V gene, CDR1 is PRHDT and CDR2 is FYEKMQ (reference sequence). CDR3 length: 15 amino acids. The trim removed 7 bases at V and 5 bases at J, leaving 13 bases unmatched. CDR3 coding DNA: TGTGCCAGCACCTTTAAGGGGGCAGGGGGAACTGAAGCTTTCTTT. It is translated as CASTFKGAGGTEAFF. Combining the CDR3 with reference TRBV13 and TRBJ1-1 gives the whole variable domain AAGVIQSPRHLIKEKRETATLKCYPIPRHDTVYWYQQGPGQDPQFLISFYEKMQSDKGSIPDRFSAQQFSDYHSELNMSSLELGDSALYFCASTFKGAGGTEAFFGQGTRLTVV.

The V gene is TRBV6-5, the J gene TRBJ2-7; D perhaps matches TRBD1 (6 bases). The germline V and J ends were trimmed by 2 bases and 3 bases, with 11 bases remaining between them. CDR3 length: 14 amino acids. The germline V gene encodes CDR1 MNHEY and CDR2 SVGAGI. The CDR3 spells CASSYAGDNYEQYF. The CDR3 nucleotides are TGTGCCAGCAGTTACGCCGGGGACAACTACGAGCAGTACTTC.

The rearrangement links TRBV6-5 to TRBJ2-2; possible D gene TRBD1, 5 bases. This CDR3 comprises 12 residues. Germline V gene lookup returns CDR1 MNHEY and CDR2 SVGAGI. Trimming cost V 2 bases and J 9 bases, with 7 bases left between them. The CDR3 region has the DNA TGTGCCAGCAGTTACCGACAGAGGGAGCTGTTTTTT. It yields the protein CASSYRQRELFF.

J is TRBJ2-1 and V is TRBV19; tentative D call: TRBD2 (6 bases). Germline CDR1 reads LNHDA; CDR2 reads SQIVND (reference sequence). CDR3 length equals 14 residues. V shed 5 bases and J shed 7 bases, with 15 bases lying between them. The CDR3 DNA is TGTGCCAGTAGTGCCAGACGGGGGAGGAATGAGCAGTTCTTC. Its protein is CASSARRGRNEQFF.

J is TRBJ1-1 and V is TRBV5-1, with 7 bases that match TRBD1. J lost 10 bases, V lost 0 bases, and 24 bases had no gene match. This CDR3 spans 19 amino acids. Germline values: CDR1 SGHRS, CDR2 YFSETQ. The CDR3 here is CASSLARDSTNPPTFGAFF. The CDR3 region has the DNA TGCGCCAGCAGCTTGGCCCGGGACAGTACTAACCCCCCCACTTTTGGAGCTTTCTTT.